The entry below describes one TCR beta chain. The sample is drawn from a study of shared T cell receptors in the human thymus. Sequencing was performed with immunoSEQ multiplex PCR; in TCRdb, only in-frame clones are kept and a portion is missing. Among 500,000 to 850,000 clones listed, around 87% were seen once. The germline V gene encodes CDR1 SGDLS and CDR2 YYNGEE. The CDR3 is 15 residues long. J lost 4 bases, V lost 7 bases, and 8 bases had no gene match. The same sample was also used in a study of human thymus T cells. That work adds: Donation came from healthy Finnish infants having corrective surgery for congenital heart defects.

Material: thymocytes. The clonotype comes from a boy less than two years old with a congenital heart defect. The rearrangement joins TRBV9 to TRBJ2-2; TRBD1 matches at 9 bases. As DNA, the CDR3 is TGTGCCAGCGACCGGGACAGGGTGTCCACCGGGGAGCTGTTTTTT. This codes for CASDRDRVSTGELFF. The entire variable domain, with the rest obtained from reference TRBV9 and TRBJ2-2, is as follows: DSGVTQTPKHLITATGQRVTLRCSPRSGDLSVYWYQQSLDQGLQFLIQYYNGEERAKGNILERFSAQQFPDLHSELNLSSLELGDSALYFCASDRDRVSTGELFFGEGSRLTVL.